This TCR beta chain is drawn from a study of T cell clonotyping in hematopoietic cell transplantation (dated by TCRdb to the early 2020s). With respect to the entire study: Pretransplant samples from recipients were collected after cytoreduction. Recruitment of patients was conducted between September 2015 and January 2017, and follow-up was continued until September 2020 or death. The study collected some 150 blood samples from 35 consecutive transplant recipients and their related donors. What the authors observed across the whole study: The sample size was limited, and CD4 and CD8 repertoire contributions could not be separated because cells were not sorted. Overlap with donor repertoires was found for only a small fraction of recipient repertoires, with over 97% found to appear de novo at the given depth. After transplant, TCR diversity in recipients dropped, and pathologically expanded clonotypes climbed progressively between day 30 and day 180. Broader posttransplant TCR repertoire diversity was predicted by donor and pretransplant recipient Inverse Simpson Index values.

The label giving this sample's time point can be read as: recipient sample about 28 days before transplant, after cytoreduction. Blood samples were obtained from recipients approximately 28 days before transplant and at days 30, 100 and 180 after transplant. Using Nuclei Lysis Solution, genomic DNA was extracted from unfractionated peripheral blood mononuclear cells that were either fresh or cryopreserved. At the junction V is shortened by 1 base and J by 2 bases, with 7 bases in between. From the cysteine up to the phenylalanine, the CDR3 has a length of 14 residues. The retained sequence is limited to the CDR3, 42 bases, with the frame set at the first base. From a lookup of the germline V gene (reference sequence), CDR1 and CDR2 are LNHDA and SQIVND. This clone is assessed as medium-sized (0.01 to 0.1%). Its antigen target is currently unknown. No qualities accompany the bases; no much larger clone lies one base away.

TCR beta CDR3 regions were amplified from genomic DNA with the immunoSEQ assay, a bias-controlled multiplex PCR using V- and J-specific primers. In a second PCR step, a proprietary barcode and Illumina adapter sequences were attached to the CDR3 amplicons. An Illumina MiSeq instrument was used for sequencing of the CDR3 libraries. Under the source paper's analysis protocol: Export and quality control were done with immunoSEQ Analyzer 3.0, while downstream analyses used R Bioconductor and Immunarch. Repertoire metrics were calculated using only productive rearrangements within the normalized downsampled data set. Clonotypes larger than 5 templates in the normalized cohort were defined as pathologically expanded. The Inverse Simpson Index served as the measure of repertoire diversity. To capture all clonotypes, the CMV-specificity analyses were run on the non-normalized data set. TCRdb limited this immuneACCESS table to in-frame rearrangements with V and J called. A share of clones is missing; checked studies link under half to unresolved V genes, and the rest is unexplained. D and trimming come from the DNA, and the V and J calls and clone size come from that table. The sample contains some 49,000 clones, more than 75% of them found a single time. Together, the top ten hold about 5.6% of the sample.

Sequenced material: peripheral blood mononuclear cells, taken before stem cell transplant. The source of this sequence is a man between 60 and 75 years old with biphenotypic leukemia. Some clones in this sample may be carry-over from other donors' samples. This chain joins TRBV19 to TRBJ2-3, with no confidently assigned D gene. The CDR3 here reads CASSIGVTTDTQYF. The nucleotide sequence reads TGTGCCAGTAGTATAGGAGTCACCACAGATACGCAGTATTTT.